Listed below are T cell receptor beta chains from one sample, sequenced in a study of OX40 agonist ivuxolimab in advanced cancers. The method was immunoSEQ multiplex PCR; TCRdb's version includes in-frame clones alone and lacks a portion of them. The data show approximately 74,000 clones, with more than 80% seen just once and 2% to 2.5% held by the top ten. Sequenced here: CD4+ or CD8+ T cells sorted from blood, sampled in a trial of the OX40 agonist ivuxolimab. Every receptor here comes from an adult with an advanced solid tumor such as melanoma, head and neck, liver or kidney cancer. The CDR3 runs from the conserved cysteine through the conserved F or W. The order of the fields is V gene, CDR3 protein.

v_call: TRBV7-9; cdr3_aa: CASSFSSGVGGNQPQHF
v_call: TRBV28; cdr3_aa: CAVRDALTNEKLFF
v_call: TRBV6-6; cdr3_aa: CASSYFLNSPLHF
v_call: TRBV6-1; cdr3_aa: CASSVGTANSPLHF
v_call: TRBV7-3; cdr3_aa: CASSSSSGGADTQYF
v_call: TRBV28; cdr3_aa: CASSWVDRGDRSPLHF
v_call: TRBV15; cdr3_aa: CATSLEGGSNQPQHF
v_call: TRBV6-5; cdr3_aa: CASSLTRLSYNEQFF
v_call: TRBV7-3; cdr3_aa: CASSQQVETEAFF
v_call: TRBV4-1; cdr3_aa: CASSQQGLGGTSQNEKLFF
v_call: TRBV5-8; cdr3_aa: CTSSQRQGIFPQHF
v_call: TRBV9; cdr3_aa: CASSPPGVEGSGELFF
v_call: TRBV7-2; cdr3_aa: CASSLRTRDEQYF
v_call: TRBV5-4; cdr3_aa: CASSLGLAGGRGQETQYF
v_call: TRBV18; cdr3_aa: CASSPKGWETQYF
v_call: TRBV5-3; cdr3_aa: CARSLEQAPPYYYGYTF
v_call: TRBV30; cdr3_aa: CAWSRRGLAGESAKNIQYF
v_call: TRBV5-1; cdr3_aa: CASSLGSIVDPEAFF
v_call: TRBV6-1; cdr3_aa: CASSGMRFGELFF
v_call: TRBV9; cdr3_aa: CASSADSYYGYTF
v_call: TRBV9; cdr3_aa: CASSVKGAGEAFF
v_call: TRBV11-3; cdr3_aa: CASSLEDRVGLGTEAFF
v_call: TRBV18; cdr3_aa: CASSPGSRNTEAFF
v_call: TRBV6-1; cdr3_aa: CASSAGGLNTEAFF
v_call: TRBV27; cdr3_aa: CASSLDHASNQPQHF
v_call: TRBV7-6; cdr3_aa: CASSLGAGISYEQYF
v_call: TRBV11-3; cdr3_aa: CASSLLAGGTDTQYF
v_call: TRBV6-1; cdr3_aa: CASSEDTGTVSYNSPLHF
v_call: TRBV9; cdr3_aa: CASSVAGRDYGYTF
v_call: TRBV28; cdr3_aa: CASSLFTSGRKNEQFF
v_call: TRBV11-3; cdr3_aa: CASSTPEGRVHSWRLFF
v_call: TRBV5-1; cdr3_aa: CASSYDGSQGNTIYF
v_call: TRBV27; cdr3_aa: CASSLGPASQSYF
v_call: TRBV5-1; cdr3_aa: CASSLGLAGVQYF
v_call: TRBV27; cdr3_aa: CASSLLGTGVDTQYF
v_call: TRBV4-1; cdr3_aa: CASSLYNTTNEKLFF
v_call: TRBV5-1; cdr3_aa: CASSLRDREGTDTQYF
v_call: TRBV5-1; cdr3_aa: CASSKDSGARGTGELFF
v_call: TRBV18; cdr3_aa: CASSPLAGAASGNQPQHF
v_call: TRBV9; cdr3_aa: CASSVVEDYGYTF
v_call: TRBV27; cdr3_aa: CASRTLAKNIQYF
v_call: TRBV30; cdr3_aa: CAWSVRGRDGGELFF
v_call: TRBV7-8; cdr3_aa: CASSSQGNTEAFF